This T cell receptor (beta chain) was recovered during a study of prognosis after radiotherapy for stage I lung cancer. Using two-round multiplex PCR, the authors amplified TCR beta CDR3 from genomic DNA. Initially, in first-round PCR, primers specific to each TRBV and TRBJ gene were used. TCRdb used MiXCR to reprocess the multiplex PCR reads, holding one entry per CDR3 protein. The sample lists some 39,000 distinct CDR3 sequences, approximately 25% occurring once. This clonotype was counted ten times or more. The CDR3 has 16 amino acids. Germline assignment: CDR1 MDHEN and CDR2 SYDVKM. Trimming took 6 bases from V and 6 from J; bases not matched to a gene: 12.

The V gene is TRBV28, the J gene TRBJ1-2; 11 bases align to TRBD1. The source is a donor at least 50 years old with non-small cell lung cancer. The input for sequencing was PBMCs, taken before or after stereotactic body radiation therapy (not recorded which). CDR3: CASSFSTRTGGDGYTF. The CDR3 bases are TGTGCCAGCAGCTTTAGTACCCGGACAGGGGGCGATGGCTACACCTTC.